The 16 T cell receptor beta chains presented below share a single source sample, sequenced in a study of shared clonotypes between healthy human individuals. Sequencing used immunoSEQ multiplex PCR; TCRdb keeps in-frame clones, though not all of them. The sample lists more than 1.2 million clones; about 98.5% were seen once. Source material: naive CD4+ T cells sorted from blood. Subset of the sample: CD45RA+ positively selected. The receptors were gathered from a man aged 25 to 45 in good health.

This chain links TRBV5-4 with TRBJ2-7; D is perhaps TRBD1 or TRBD2 (5 bases each). V gave up 3 bases and J gave up 2 bases, with 12 bases separating them. CDR1 is SGHNT, CDR2 YYREEE, per germline (reference sequence). This CDR3 has 14 residues. CDR3 sequence reads: CASSWPGPPYEQYF. The CDR3 DNA is TGTGCCAGCAGCTGGCCGGGACCGCCCTACGAGCAGTACTTC. The full variable domain, with the rest looked up from reference TRBV5-4 and TRBJ2-7, is ETGVTQSPTHLIKTRGQQVTLRCSSQSGHNTVSWYQQALGQGPQFIFQYYREEENGRGNFPPRFSGLQFPNYSSELNVNALELDDSALYLCASSWPGPPYEQYFGPGTRLTVT.

The CDR3 bases are TGTGCCATCAGTGGCACCATTCTAGCGGACAATGAGCAGTTCTTC. Its translation is CAISGTILADNEQFF. V is TRBV10-3 and J is TRBJ2-1, with TRBD2 identical over 7 bases. Germline trimming cut 4 bases from V and 5 bases from J; bases unmatched to any gene: 8. The CDR3 is 15 residues long. In germline, CDR1 is ENHRY, CDR2 SYGVKD.

Notes on this clone: The same CDR3 also results from other DNA sequences found in this sample. V and J are TRBV18 and TRBJ2-5; tentative D call: TRBD1 (5 bases). Trimming pared 3 bases from V and 1 base from J, leaving 9 bases between. This CDR3 has 14 residues. Germline loops: CDR1 KGHSH, CDR2 LQKENI. CDR3 DNA: TGTGCCAGCTCACCTTCAGGGTCCCAAGAGACCCAGTACTTC. Translated: CASSPSGSQETQYF.

The chain joins TRBV7-9 to TRBJ1-1; a possible D gene is TRBD1 (5 bases). Germline V gives CDR1 SEHNR, CDR2 FQNEAQ (reference sequence). Deletions cut 2 bases from V and 7 bases from J, with 17 bases between. The CDR3 loop spans 15 amino acids. The CDR3 protein is CASSLMGVREVEAFF. DNA of the CDR3: TGTGCCAGCAGCTTAATGGGTGTCAGGGAAGTTGAAGCTTTCTTT. The whole variable domain, remainder taken from reference TRBV7-9 and TRBJ1-1, is DTGVSQNPRHKITKRGQNVTFRCDPISEHNRLYWYRQTLGQGPEFLTYFQNEAQLEKSRLLSDRFSAERPKGSFSTLEIQRTEQGDSAMYLCASSLMGVREVEAFFGQGTRLTVV.

Of note for this clone: Because the CDR3's place on the DNA is in doubt, the DNA is left out and the CDR3 is given as listed by TCRdb. The CDR3 loop is CASSEVMFFGTDTQYF. V and J are TRBV2 and TRBJ2-3; the D call of TRBD2 is as the table states it, not checked on the DNA. In germline, CDR1 is SNHLY, CDR2 FYNNEI. The CDR3 has 16 amino acids, counting both end residues.

The chain has TRBV7-9 and TRBJ1-3; no reliable D call. Germline loops: CDR1 SEHNR, CDR2 FQNEAQ (reference sequence). This CDR3 has 15 residues. Trimming took 5 bases from V and 0 from J, leaving 11 bases between them. CDR3 coding DNA: TGTGCCAGCAGCCAAAGAGGTGTCTCTGGAAACACCATATATTTT. This encodes CASSQRGVSGNTIYF. Drawing the rest from reference TRBV7-9 and TRBJ1-3, the complete variable domain is DTGVSQNPRHKITKRGQNVTFRCDPISEHNRLYWYRQTLGQGPEFLTYFQNEAQLEKSRLLSDRFSAERPKGSFSTLEIQRTEQGDSAMYLCASSQRGVSGNTIYFGEGSWLTVV.

The chain joins TRBV7-2 to TRBJ2-7; 11 nucleotides line up with TRBD2. The CDR3 spans 14 residues. CDR1 and CDR2 from the germline V gene are SGHTA and FQGNSA. The J segment lost 5 bases and the V segment lost 6 bases, leaving 6 bases of the junction unmatched. Here the CDR3 DNA reads TGTGCCAGCAGTACTCTAGCGGGAGGCCACGAGCAGTACTTC. It codes for CASSTLAGGHEQYF. Complete variable domain (other parts from reference TRBV7-2 and TRBJ2-7): GAGVSQSPSNKVTEKGKDVELRCDPISGHTALYWYRQSLGQGLEFLIYFQGNSAPDKSGLPSDRFSAERTGGSVSTLTIQRTQQEDSAVYLCASSTLAGGHEQYFGPGTRLTVT.

This chain links TRBV11-1 with TRBJ2-6, with TRBD1 matching 8 bases. This CDR3 contains 19 residues. J was trimmed by 2 bases and V by 5 bases; bases with no gene match: 14. From germline, CDR1 is SGHAT and CDR2 FQDESV (reference sequence). The CDR3 here is CASSPRRAQGETGANVLTF. CDR3 nucleotides: TGTGCCAGCAGCCCCCGACGGGCACAGGGGGAAACTGGGGCCAACGTCCTGACTTTC.

V and J are TRBV6-1 and TRBJ2-2, with 7 nucleotides matching TRBD2. The CDR3 extends over 15 amino acids. J lost 7 bases, V lost 5 bases, and 10 bases had no gene match. The V gene's germline CDR1 is MNHNS and CDR2 SASEGT. CDR3 protein: CASSLTLASGGELFF. In DNA form, the CDR3 reads TGTGCCAGCAGTTTAACACTAGCGTCCGGCGGGGAGCTGTTTTTT.

The V and J genes are TRBV19 and TRBJ1-2; no definite D call. Germline lookup yields CDR1 LNHDA and CDR2 SQIVND (reference sequence). V was pared by 3 bases and J by 4 bases, with 15 bases between. The CDR3 length is 15 residues. The CDR3 loop reads CASSIRSASTYGYTF. Written as DNA, the CDR3 is TGTGCCAGTAGTATTAGGTCCGCAAGCACCTATGGCTACACCTTC.

The CDR3 reads CASSLRGRGETQYF. The CDR3 nucleotides read TGTGCCAGCAGTTTGCGTGGACGAGGGGAGACCCAGTACTTC. This chain joins TRBV6-5 and TRBJ2-5; TRBD2 is a possible D gene (5 bases). V was trimmed by 4 bases and J by 5 bases, leaving 14 bases between them. Germline V gene lookup returns CDR1 MNHEY and CDR2 SVGAGI. The CDR3 loop spans 14 amino acids.

The chain uses TRBV7-2 and TRBJ2-3; 10 bases line up with TRBD1. Germline CDR1 reads SGHTA; CDR2 reads FQGNSA. Unmatched junction bases numbered 1, after V lost 3 bases and J lost 4 bases. This CDR3 is built from 14 residues. The DNA for the CDR3 is TGTGCCAGCAGCTTCGACAGGGGGCCAGATACGCAGTATTTT. Translation gives CASSFDRGPDTQYF.

The V gene is TRBV10-1, the J gene TRBJ2-3, with D perhaps matching TRBD2 (5 bases). The CDR3 extends over 15 amino acids. Trimming took off 4 bases at V and 2 bases at J, with 13 bases between the two ends. CDR1 is WNHNN and CDR2 is SYGVQD in the germline V gene (reference sequence). The CDR3 DNA follows: TGCGCCAGCAGTGGACGGGAACAACCCACAGATACGCAGTATTTT. Amino acids: CASSGREQPTDTQYF.

This rearrangement joins TRBV7-2 to TRBJ2-7; TRBD1 or TRBD2 may be the D gene (5 bases each). This CDR3 is 16 amino acids long. The ends were cut back, 0 bases at V and 0 bases at J, with 12 bases in the middle. The V gene's germline CDR1 is SGHTA and CDR2 FQGNSA. The DNA for the CDR3 is TGTGCCAGCAGCTTAGCCGGGACCTACAACTCCTACGAGCAGTACTTC. Protein sequence: CASSLAGTYNSYEQYF.

This sequence joins TRBV27 and TRBJ2-7; 8 bases fit TRBD1. The germline V gene has CDR1 MNHEY and CDR2 SMNVEV (reference sequence). V was clipped by 3 bases and J by 3 bases; unmatched bases: 10. CDR3 length: 16 amino acids. The DNA for the CDR3 is TGTGCCAGCAGTTTTAAGGTGGCAGGGGGCTACTACGAGCAGTACTTC. It is translated as CASSFKVAGGYYEQYF.

This sequence joins TRBV29-1 and TRBJ2-7; 8 positions agree with TRBD1. Trimming took 4 bases from V and 3 from J; bases not matched to a gene: 2. The CDR3 has 12 residues. Germline V gene data show CDR1 as SQVTM and CDR2 as ANQGSEA. This CDR3 is CSVAGGLYEQYF. The CDR3 DNA reads TGCAGCGTTGCAGGGGGCCTCTACGAGCAGTACTTC.